This T cell receptor beta chain was retrieved from a study of spatial heterogeneity in lung cancer. This clonotype was counted at least ten times. The sample's time point: sample taken at primary tumor resection. Donors were about 70 untreated early-stage non-small cell lung cancer patients. Tumor, nontumor lung or frozen PBMC supplied whole RNA that was sequenced unsorted. Single TCR cDNA molecules each had their own unique molecular identifier. One entry per CDR3 protein, called by TCRdb with MiXCR from the 5' RACE reads. Among tens of thousands of distinct CDR3 sequences listed, approximately 6% were seen once. Germline V gene lookup returns CDR1 MNHEY and CDR2 SVGEGT. The CDR3 has 13 amino acids. Trimming stripped 10 bases from V and 0 bases from J, with 10 bases between.

Sequencing used PBMCs, obtained at surgery. This clonotype was sampled from a female donor with early-stage non-small cell lung cancer. The chain couples TRBV6-2 or TRBV6-3 to TRBJ1-5; D not resolved. The CDR3 spells CATQRLSNQPQHF. DNA for the CDR3: TGTGCCACCCAGAGACTTAGCAATCAGCCCCAGCATTTT.